The sequence of this T cell receptor (beta chain) was determined in a study of T cell responses to AZD1222 COVID-19 vaccine (dated by TCRdb to the early 2020s). At the level of the whole study: Because spike-specific TCR depth and breadth did not differ between the two schedules, AZD1222 recipients who got a second dose at roughly 4 weeks were pooled with those who got a second dose at roughly 12 weeks. TCR sequencing covered 230 or so trial participants: 207 given two doses of AZD1222 and some 25 given two doses of MenACWY control vaccine. Trial participants were enrolled into age subgroups of 18-55, 56-69 and 70-plus years, which contained around 150, 29 and 61 TCR-sequenced participants, respectively.

On this clone: Its cognate antigen has yet to be identified. No much larger clonotype is one base removed from it; base qualities were not supplied.

Overall results and qualifications from the work: A significant rise in spike-specific TCR breadth and depth was observed after two AZD1222 doses relative to day 0 and relative to MenACWY recipients. Epitopes outside the regions mutated in the B.1.351 and B.1.1.7 variants were reportedly recognized by nearly half of the unique spike-specific TCRs. The 56-69-year group was small, and its depth increase did not reach significance, likely because of low power. CD4 TCRs associated with the vaccine covered the entire spike protein, and the dominant responses were in regions 160-218 and 743-854. No day 14 peak-response samples were available, so repertoires were characterized only after the peak T cell response. Only a handful of AZD1222 recipients were SARS-CoV-2 seropositive at baseline, limiting conclusions about previously exposed vaccinees. Participants were mostly white British, with more females than males. The authors suggested clonal diversity may have been underestimated.

The label giving this sample's time point can be read as: baseline before first vaccination. Vaccinee samples came from UK trials COV001 and COV002, including a single-blind randomized controlled phase 2/3 trial of AZD1222 (ChAdOx1 nCoV-19) in healthy adults. For TCRbeta chain sequencing, PBMC samples were collected from trial participants at day 0 and at day 28 after the second dose. The CDR3 regions of human TCRbeta chains were subjected to immunosequencing. The source study handled its data this way. TCRs in the repertoires were compared against a reference library of SARS-CoV-2-specific TCRs that had been generated with the MIRA antigen-specificity platform. Breadth was defined as the fraction of unique TCRs that were SARS-CoV-2-associated, and depth was defined as the fraction of total T cells that were SARS-CoV-2-associated. Each spike-specific TCR was assigned to its reactive spike region and to a CD4 or CD8 class using the MIRA data. Log10-transformed breadth and depth values were compared by one-way ANOVA with Sidak's multiple comparisons tests. TCRdb's version of the immuneACCESS table is confined to in-frame rearrangements and falls short of the full clone set. An unresolved V gene accounts for under half of the shortfall where checked; the remainder is of unknown origin. The V and J calls and clone size were taken over from that table, and D and trimming were inferred from the DNA. This sample lists some 130,000 clones; approximately 80% were detected once. The ten largest account for approximately 4% of the sample.

The receptor was derived from an adult in good health. Material: peripheral blood, obtained on day 0 of AZD1222 vaccination.

The DNA is TGCAGCGGATTAGGTGGACCGAAAAACATTCAGTACTTC. The translation is CSGLGGPKNIQYF. The rearrangement combines TRBV29-1 with TRBJ2-4; the D gene cannot be named for sure. V was cut back by 7 bases and J by 4 bases, leaving a gap of 14 bases between them. Its CDR3 holds 13 amino acids, cysteine through phenylalanine. Only CDR3 DNA is held: 39 bases, read in frame from base 1. Looking up the germline V gene yields CDR1 SQVTM and CDR2 ANQGSEA.